The source of this T cell receptor (beta chain) is a study of neoadjuvant anti-PD-1 for oral cavity cancer. Broader study findings: Treg/Th17 ratio rose with pretreatment blood and fell with post-treatment tumor TCRbeta clonality.

This clone was seen only a few times. Its antigen remains unidentified. Stated time point: after neoadjuvant nivolumab, at surgical resection. Patients had newly diagnosed, untreated stage II-IVA oral cavity squamous cell carcinoma. This CDR3 has 15 amino acids. CDR1 is SGHRS, CDR2 YFSETQ, per germline. Trimming removed 4 bases from V and 3 bases from J, with 13 bases in between. Most tumor samples had 4.8 ug input DNA in two replicates. Profiled with immunoSEQ multiplex PCR; TCRdb holds only in-frame clones, not every one. Among under 7,500 clones, around 50% were seen once, and the ten largest hold around 7%.

The clonotype was recovered from a person between 35 and 79 years old with oral cavity squamous cell carcinoma. Sequences were derived from tumor tissue, sampled after nivolumab (anti-PD-1) treatment. This rearrangement joins TRBV5-1 to TRBJ2-2; D uncertain. The CDR3: CASSVDVGDTGELFF. CDR3 coding DNA: TGCGCCAGCAGCGTTGACGTTGGGGACACCGGGGAGCTGTTTTTT. Using reference TRBV5-1 and TRBJ2-2 for the parts outside the CDR3, the full variable domain is KAGVTQTPRYLIKTRGQQVTLSCSPISGHRSVSWYQQTPGQGLQFLFEYFSETQRNKGNFPGRFSGRQFSNSRSEMNVSTLELGDSALYLCASSVDVGDTGELFFGEGSRLTVL.